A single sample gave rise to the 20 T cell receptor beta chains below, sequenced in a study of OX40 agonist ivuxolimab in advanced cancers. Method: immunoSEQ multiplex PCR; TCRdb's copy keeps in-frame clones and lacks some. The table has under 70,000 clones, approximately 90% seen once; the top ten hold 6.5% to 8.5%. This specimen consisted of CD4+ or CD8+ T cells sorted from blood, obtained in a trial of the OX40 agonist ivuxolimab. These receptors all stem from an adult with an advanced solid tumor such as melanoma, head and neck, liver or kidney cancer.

In DNA, the CDR3 is TGTGCCAGCAGTTTATTGATGTCAGGGGGTTCCTACGAGCAGTACTTC. Its protein product is CASSLLMSGGSYEQYF. This chain joins TRBV27 and TRBJ2-7, with 7 bases that match TRBD1. The CDR3 spans 16 residues. The J segment lost 1 base and the V segment lost 1 base, leaving 7 bases of the junction unmatched. Germline V gene sequence: CDR1 MNHEY, CDR2 SMNVEV (reference sequence).

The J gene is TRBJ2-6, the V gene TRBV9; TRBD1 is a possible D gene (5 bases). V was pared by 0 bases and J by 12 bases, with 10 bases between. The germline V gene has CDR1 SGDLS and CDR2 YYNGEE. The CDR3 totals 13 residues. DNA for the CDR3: TGTGCCAGCAGCGTAGCAGGGTACGGCGTCCTGACTTTC. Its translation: CASSVAGYGVLTF.

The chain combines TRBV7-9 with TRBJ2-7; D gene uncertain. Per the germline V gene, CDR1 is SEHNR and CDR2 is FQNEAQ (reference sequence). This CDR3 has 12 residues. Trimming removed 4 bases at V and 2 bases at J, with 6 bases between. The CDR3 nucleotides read TGTGCCAGCAGCTCTAACACCTACGAGCAGTACTTC. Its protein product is CASSSNTYEQYF.

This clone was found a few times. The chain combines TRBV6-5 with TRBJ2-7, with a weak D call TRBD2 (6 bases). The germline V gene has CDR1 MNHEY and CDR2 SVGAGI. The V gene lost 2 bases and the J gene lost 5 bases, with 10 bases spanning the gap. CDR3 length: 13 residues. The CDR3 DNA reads TGTGCCAGCAGTTACGCTAGCGTCCACGAGCAGTACTTC. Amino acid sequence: CASSYASVHEQYF.

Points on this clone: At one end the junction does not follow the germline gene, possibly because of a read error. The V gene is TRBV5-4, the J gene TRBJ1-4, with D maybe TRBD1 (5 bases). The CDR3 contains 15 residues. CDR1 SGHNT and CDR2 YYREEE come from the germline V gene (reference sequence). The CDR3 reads CASSQTWGGGEKLFF. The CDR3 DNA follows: TGCGCCAGCAGCCAAACCTGGGGGGGAGGTGAAAAACTGTTTTTT. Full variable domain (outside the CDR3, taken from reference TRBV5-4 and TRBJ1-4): ETGVTQSPTHLIKTRGQQVTLRCSSQSGHNTVSWYQQALGQGPQFIFQYYREEENGRGNFPPRFSGLQFPNYSSELNVNALELDDSALYLCASSQTWGGGEKLFFGSGTQLSVL.

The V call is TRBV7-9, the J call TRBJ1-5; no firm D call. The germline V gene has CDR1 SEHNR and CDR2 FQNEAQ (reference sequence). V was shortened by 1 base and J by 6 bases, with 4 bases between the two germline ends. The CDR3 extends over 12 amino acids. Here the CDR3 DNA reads TGTGCCAGCAGCTTAGAGTTTCAGCCCCAGCATTTT. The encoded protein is CASSLEFQPQHF. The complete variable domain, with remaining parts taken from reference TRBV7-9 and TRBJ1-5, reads DTGVSQNPRHKITKRGQNVTFRCDPISEHNRLYWYRQTLGQGPEFLTYFQNEAQLEKSRLLSDRFSAERPKGSFSTLEIQRTEQGDSAMYLCASSLEFQPQHFGDGTRLSIL.

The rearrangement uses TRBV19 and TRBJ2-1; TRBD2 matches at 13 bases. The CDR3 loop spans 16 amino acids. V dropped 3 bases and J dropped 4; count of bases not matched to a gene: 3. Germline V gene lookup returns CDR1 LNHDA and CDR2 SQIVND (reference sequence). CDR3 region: CASSMGLAGTYNEQFF. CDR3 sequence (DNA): TGTGCCAGTAGTATGGGACTAGCGGGAACATACAATGAGCAGTTCTTC.

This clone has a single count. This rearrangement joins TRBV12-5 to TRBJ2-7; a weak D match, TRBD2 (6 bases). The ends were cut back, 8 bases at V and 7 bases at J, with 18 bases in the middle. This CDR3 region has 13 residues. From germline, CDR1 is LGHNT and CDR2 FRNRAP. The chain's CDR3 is CASTLGGTGEQYF. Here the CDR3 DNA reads TGTGCTAGTACCCTGGGGGGAACGGGGGAGCAGTACTTC.

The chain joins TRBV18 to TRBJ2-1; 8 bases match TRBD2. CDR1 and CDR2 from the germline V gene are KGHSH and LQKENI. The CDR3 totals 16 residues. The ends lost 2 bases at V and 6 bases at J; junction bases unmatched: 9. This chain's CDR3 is CASSPSRSGGPNEQFF. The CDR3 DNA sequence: TGTGCCAGCTCACCATCACGCTCGGGGGGGCCCAATGAGCAGTTCTTC.

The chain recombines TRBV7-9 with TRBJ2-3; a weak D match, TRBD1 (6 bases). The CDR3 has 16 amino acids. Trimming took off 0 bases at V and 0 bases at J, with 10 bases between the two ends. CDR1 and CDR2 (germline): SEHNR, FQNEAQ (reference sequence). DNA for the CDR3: TGTGCCAGCAGCTTAGCCAGGGGAACTAGCACAGATACGCAGTATTTT. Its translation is CASSLARGTSTDTQYF.

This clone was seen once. CDR3 sequence: CSVEGGQEGGYTF. The CDR3 DNA reads as TGCAGCGTTGAAGGCGGACAGGAGGGCGGCTACACCTTC. V gene TRBV29-1 combines with J gene TRBJ1-2, with TRBD1 identical over 7 bases. Germline V gene data show CDR1 as SQVTM and CDR2 as ANQGSEA. V was clipped by 1 base and J by 8 bases; unmatched bases: 7. CDR3 length equals 13 residues.

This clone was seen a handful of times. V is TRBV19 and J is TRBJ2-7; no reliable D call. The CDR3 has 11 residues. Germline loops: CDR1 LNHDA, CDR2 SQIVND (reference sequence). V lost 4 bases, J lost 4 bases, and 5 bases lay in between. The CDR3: CASSKGYEQYF. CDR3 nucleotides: TGTGCCAGTAGTAAAGGGTACGAGCAGTACTTC.

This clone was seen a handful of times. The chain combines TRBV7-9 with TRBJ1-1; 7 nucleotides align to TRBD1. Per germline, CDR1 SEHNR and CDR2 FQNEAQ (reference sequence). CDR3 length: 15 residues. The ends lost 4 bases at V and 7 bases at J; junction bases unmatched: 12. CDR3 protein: CASSSNRDSHLEAFF. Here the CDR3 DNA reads TGTGCCAGCAGCTCCAACCGGGACAGCCACCTTGAAGCTTTCTTT.

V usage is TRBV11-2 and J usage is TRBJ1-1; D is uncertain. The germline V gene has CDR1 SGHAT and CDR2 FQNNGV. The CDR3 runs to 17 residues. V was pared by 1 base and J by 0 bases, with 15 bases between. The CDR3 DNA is TGTGCCAGCAGCTTAGCCAGCCGTCCTGAGATGAACACTGAAGCTTTCTTT. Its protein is CASSLASRPEMNTEAFF.

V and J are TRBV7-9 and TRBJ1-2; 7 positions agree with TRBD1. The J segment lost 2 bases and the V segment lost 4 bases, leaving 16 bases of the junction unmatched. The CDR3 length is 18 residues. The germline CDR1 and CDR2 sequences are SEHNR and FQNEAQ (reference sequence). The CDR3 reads CASSSQRQGSGRNYGYTF. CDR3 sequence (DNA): TGTGCCAGCAGCTCACAAAGACAGGGTTCGGGAAGGAACTATGGCTACACCTTC.

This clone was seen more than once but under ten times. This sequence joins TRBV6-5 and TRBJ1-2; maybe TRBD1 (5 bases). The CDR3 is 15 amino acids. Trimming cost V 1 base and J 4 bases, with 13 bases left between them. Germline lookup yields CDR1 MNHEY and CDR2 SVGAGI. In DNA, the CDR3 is TGTGCCAGCAGTTACTATACCGGGACGGCCTATGGCTACACCTTC. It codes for CASSYYTGTAYGYTF.

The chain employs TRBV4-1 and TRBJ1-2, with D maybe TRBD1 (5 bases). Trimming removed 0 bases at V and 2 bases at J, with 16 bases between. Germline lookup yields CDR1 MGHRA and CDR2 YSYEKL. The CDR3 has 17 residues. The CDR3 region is CASSQDSGGVTNYGYTF. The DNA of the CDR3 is TGCGCCAGCAGCCAAGATTCAGGAGGGGTAACAAACTATGGCTACACCTTC.

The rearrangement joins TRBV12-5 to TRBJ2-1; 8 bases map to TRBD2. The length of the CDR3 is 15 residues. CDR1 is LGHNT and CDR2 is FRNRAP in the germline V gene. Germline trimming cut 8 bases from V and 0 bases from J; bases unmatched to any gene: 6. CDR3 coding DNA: TGTGCTAGTACCGGGGGGGCAAGCTCCTACAATGAGCAGTTCTTC. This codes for CASTGGASSYNEQFF.

CDR3 coding DNA: TGTGCCAGTAGTATACAGGGGTGGGACACCGGGGAGCTGTTTTTT. Protein product: CASSIQGWDTGELFF. The V and J genes are TRBV19 and TRBJ2-2, with D possibly TRBD1 on 6 matching bases. Trimming stripped 2 bases from V and 3 bases from J, with 10 bases between. From germline, CDR1 is LNHDA and CDR2 SQIVND (reference sequence). CDR3 size: 15 residues.

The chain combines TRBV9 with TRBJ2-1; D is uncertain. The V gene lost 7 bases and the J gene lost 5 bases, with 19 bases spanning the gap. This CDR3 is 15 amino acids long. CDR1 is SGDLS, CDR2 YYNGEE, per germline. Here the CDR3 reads CASAVKGVDNNEQFF. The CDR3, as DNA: TGTGCCAGCGCGGTAAAGGGCGTCGATAACAATGAGCAGTTCTTC.